Below are 14 T cell receptor beta chains sequenced from a single sample in a study of yellow fever vaccine responses in identical twins. Each CDR3 protein gets one entry after TCRdb re-called the RT-PCR reads with MiXCR. Seen here are more than 15,000 distinct CDR3 sequences, around 70% observed once, and the top ten hold approximately 2.2%. The specimen comprised T cells from blood (PBMCs), unsorted or a sorted subset (not recorded which), sampled before or after yellow fever vaccination (not recorded which). These TCRs come from a woman younger than 30 who received the yellow fever vaccine.

The chain carries TRBV29-1 and TRBJ2-2; D not certain. The CDR3 loop spans 13 amino acids. Trimming took 6 bases from V and 4 from J, leaving 12 bases between them. The V gene's germline CDR1 is SQVTM and CDR2 ANQGSEA. The DNA of the CDR3 is TGCAGCGTAACTCCTCAGTCCACCGGGGAGCTGTTTTTT. It specifies CSVTPQSTGELFF.

The chain couples TRBV12-3 or TRBV12-4 to TRBJ1-5; D unresolved. Trimming stripped 4 bases from V and 2 bases from J, with 6 bases between. This CDR3 comprises 13 residues. Written as DNA, the CDR3 is TGTGCCAGCAGTTCTGGAGGCAATCAGCCCCAGCATTTT. Translating gives CASSSGGNQPQHF.

The rearrangement joins TRBV6-1 to TRBJ1-5, with D possibly being TRBD1 (5 bases). Between the trimmed V and J ends, which lost 6 bases and 2 bases, there was a span of 14 bases. This CDR3 comprises 15 residues. Germline-derived CDR1 and CDR2 are MNHNS and SASEGT. The CDR3 reads CASRPPGGGNQPQHF. Here the CDR3 DNA reads TGTGCCAGCAGACCTCCCGGGGGGGGCAATCAGCCCCAGCATTTT.

This sequence joins TRBV6-1 and TRBJ2-7; D is unresolved. There are 14 residues in the CDR3. Germline CDR1 reads MNHNS; CDR2 reads SASEGT. V lost 4 bases, J lost 4 bases, and 14 bases lay in between. The CDR3 DNA reads as TGTGCCAGCAGTGCTGGGGTGCCCCCGTACGAGCAGTACTTC. Encoded protein: CASSAGVPPYEQYF.

The chain recombines TRBV4-2 with TRBJ1-5; no firm D call. Germline V gives CDR1 LGHNA, CDR2 YNFKEQ. V dropped 2 bases and J dropped 7 bases, with 9 bases sitting between them. The CDR3 runs to 13 residues. The CDR3 DNA reads as TGTGCCAGCAGCCAAAACCTAGGGCAGCCCCAGCATTTT. Protein product: CASSQNLGQPQHF.

The chain carries TRBV2 and TRBJ2-5, with 11 nucleotides matching TRBD1. In germline, CDR1 is SNHLY, CDR2 FYNNEI. The V and J ends lost 5 bases and 6 bases, in that order; junction bases with no gene match: 11. CDR3 size: 16 residues. As DNA, the CDR3 is TGTGCCAGCAGTACAGACGGGACAGGGGGTCGGAAGACCCAGTACTTC. Amino acid sequence: CASSTDGTGGRKTQYF.

This clonotype was seen a handful of times. This chain connects TRBV29-1 to TRBJ2-3, with 7 bases lining up with TRBD1. With V trimmed by 6 bases and J by 3 bases, 12 bases remained unmatched. Germline V lookup: CDR1 SQVTM, CDR2 ANQGSEA. The length of the CDR3 is 15 residues. For the CDR3, the DNA is TGCAGCGTCGCTATCGGACAGGTTCAGACAGATACGCAGTATTTT. It translates to CSVAIGQVQTDTQYF.

The rearrangement links TRBV10-3 to TRBJ2-7, with a possible D match to TRBD2 (5 bases). This CDR3 is 14 amino acids long. Per the germline V gene, CDR1 is ENHRY and CDR2 is SYGVKD. V was cut by 2 bases and J by 2 bases, with 10 bases left in between. The CDR3 DNA is TGTGCCATCAGTGAGGCCCCCGGGACCTACGAGCAGTACGTC. It translates to CAISEAPGTYEQYV.

CDR3 amino acids: CATSRDKASLRGAFF. CDR3 in DNA: TGTGCCACCAGCAGAGATAAAGCCTCCTTGAGGGGAGCTTTCTTT. The chain is built from TRBV15 and TRBJ1-1, with D possibly TRBD1 on 5 matching bases. This CDR3 contains 15 residues. The germline CDR1 and CDR2 sequences are LNHNV and YYDKDF (reference sequence). Trimming took 0 bases from V and 10 from J, leaving 18 bases between them.

This clonotype has just a few counts. This rearrangement joins TRBV19 to TRBJ2-5; no firm D call. This CDR3 contains 15 residues. Germline V gives CDR1 LNHDA, CDR2 SQIVND (reference sequence). Trimming pared 4 bases from V and 5 bases from J, leaving 17 bases between. Written as DNA, the CDR3 is TGTGCCAGTAGTAAAGAGCTGCCGACGATGGAGACCCAGTACTTC. Protein product: CASSKELPTMETQYF.

V is TRBV11-3 and J is TRBJ2-3; D is undetermined. Germline CDR1 is SGHNT and CDR2 is YENEEA. This CDR3 has 14 residues. V was clipped by 1 base and J by 3 bases, with 8 bases between them. DNA for the CDR3: TGTGCCAGCAGCTTAGGTCTAGAAACAGATACGCAGTATTTT. Amino acids: CASSLGLETDTQYF.

This chain uses TRBV7-6 with TRBJ2-7, with D possibly being TRBD1 or TRBD2 (5 bases each). Trimming stripped 3 bases from V and 6 bases from J, with 12 bases between. Germline CDR1 SGHVS, CDR2 FNYEAQ. The CDR3 is 13 residues long. The CDR3 sequence is CASSLGRALEQYF. Written as DNA, the CDR3 is TGTGCCAGCAGCTTGGGGCGGGCTCTCGAGCAGTACTTC.

The chain has TRBV11-1 and TRBJ2-1, with 12 bases aligning to TRBD2. The germline V gene encodes CDR1 SGHAT and CDR2 FQDESV (reference sequence). The CDR3 loop spans 16 amino acids. After removal of 2 bases from V and 9 bases from J, the junction contained 8 bases not matched to a gene. The CDR3 protein is CASSLRTSGRWSEQFF. The CDR3 DNA follows: TGTGCCAGCAGCTTAAGAACTAGCGGGAGGTGGAGTGAGCAGTTCTTC. Full variable domain (remainder filled in from reference TRBV11-1 and TRBJ2-1): EAEVAQSPRYKITEKSQAVAFWCDPISGHATLYWYRQILGQGPELLVQFQDESVVDDSQLPKDRFSAERLKGVDSTLKIQPAELGDSAMYLCASSLRTSGRWSEQFFGPGTRLTVL.

The rearrangement uses TRBV4-1 and TRBJ1-1, with D possibly being TRBD1 (5 bases). The germline CDR1 and CDR2 sequences are MGHRA and YSYEKL. The V gene lost 8 bases and the J gene lost 0 bases, with 13 bases spanning the gap. The CDR3 has 14 amino acids. In nucleotides, the CDR3 is TGCGCCAGCCGGTGGACACTCATGAACACTGAAGCTTTCTTT. Translation: CASRWTLMNTEAFF.